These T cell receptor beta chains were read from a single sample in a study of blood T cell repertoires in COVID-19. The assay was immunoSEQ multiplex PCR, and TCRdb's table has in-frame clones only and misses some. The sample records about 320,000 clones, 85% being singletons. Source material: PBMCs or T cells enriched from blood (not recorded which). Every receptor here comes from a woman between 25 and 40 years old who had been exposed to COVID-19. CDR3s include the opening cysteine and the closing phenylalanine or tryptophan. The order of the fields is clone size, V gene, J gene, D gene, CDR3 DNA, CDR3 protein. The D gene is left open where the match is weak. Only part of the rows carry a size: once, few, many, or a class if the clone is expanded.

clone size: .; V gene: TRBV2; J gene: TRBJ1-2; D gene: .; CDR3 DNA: TGTGCCAGCATAATCACCAACAGGGCTGGCGGCTACACCTTC; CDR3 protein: CASIITNRAGGYTF
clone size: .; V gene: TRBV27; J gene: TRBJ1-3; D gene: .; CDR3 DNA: TGTGCCAGCAGTTTAGAGGGTCCAGGCTTCTCCTCTGGAAACACCATATATTTT; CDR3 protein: CASSLEGPGFSSGNTIYF
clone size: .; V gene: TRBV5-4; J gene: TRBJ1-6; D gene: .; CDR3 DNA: TGTGCCAGCACTGTCGGAGGGGATTCACCCCTCCACTTT; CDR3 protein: CASTVGGDSPLHF
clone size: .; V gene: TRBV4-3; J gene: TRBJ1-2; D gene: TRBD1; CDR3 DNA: TGCGCCAGCAGCCAAGACCAAGGGGACAGGGTAATACGAGGCTACACCTTC; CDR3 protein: CASSQDQGDRVIRGYTF
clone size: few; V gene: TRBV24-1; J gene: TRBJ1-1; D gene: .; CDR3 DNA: TGTGCCACCAGTCGGGGAGGGGCGGACACTGAAGCTTTCTTT; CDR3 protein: CATSRGGADTEAFF
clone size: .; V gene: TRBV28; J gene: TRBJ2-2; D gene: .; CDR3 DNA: TGTGCCAGCAGTTTGGGCGGGGGCGCCGGGGAGCTGTTTTTT; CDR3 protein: CASSLGGGAGELFF
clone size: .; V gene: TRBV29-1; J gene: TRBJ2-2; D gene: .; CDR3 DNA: TGCAGCGTTGGAGCGCTGGCGGCCCAGGGGACCGGGGAGCTGTTTTTT; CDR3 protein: CSVGALAAQGTGELFF
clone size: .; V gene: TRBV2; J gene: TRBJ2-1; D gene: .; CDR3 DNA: TGTGCCAGCTCCGGGGGGCTCTACAATGAGCAGTTCTTC; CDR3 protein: CASSGGLYNEQFF
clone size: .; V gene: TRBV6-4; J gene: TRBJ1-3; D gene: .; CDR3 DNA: TGTGCCAGCAGGACAAGCGGTACTGACGTCCCATACGGAAACACCATATATTTT; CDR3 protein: CASRTSGTDVPYGNTIYF
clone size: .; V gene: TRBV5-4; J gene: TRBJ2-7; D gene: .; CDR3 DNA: TGTGCCAGCAGCTTGGTTGGTCGGGAAGAGCAGTACTTC; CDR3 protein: CASSLVGREEQYF
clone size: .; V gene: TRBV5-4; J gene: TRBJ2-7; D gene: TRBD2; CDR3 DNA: TGTGCCAGCAGCGAAAATCTAGCGGGAGTCAACGAGCAGTACTTC; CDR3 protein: CASSENLAGVNEQYF
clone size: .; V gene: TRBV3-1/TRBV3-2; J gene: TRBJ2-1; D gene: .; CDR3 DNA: TGTGCCAGCAGCCAAGATACTGCATACAATGAGCAGTTCTTC; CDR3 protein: CASSQDTAYNEQFF
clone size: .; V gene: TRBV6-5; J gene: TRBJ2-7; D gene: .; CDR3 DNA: TGTGCCAGCAGTCGCTCGAATCTTAAGCCCCACGAGCAGTACTTC; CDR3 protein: CASSRSNLKPHEQYF
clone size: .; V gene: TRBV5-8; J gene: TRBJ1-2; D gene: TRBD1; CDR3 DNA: TGTGCCAGCAGCCTACAGGGGCCCCCGTCGGGCTACACCTTC; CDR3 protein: CASSLQGPPSGYTF
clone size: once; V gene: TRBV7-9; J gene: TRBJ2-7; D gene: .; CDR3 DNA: TGTGCCAGCAGCCAAGAACTAACACGACTCGACGAGCAGTACTTC; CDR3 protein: CASSQELTRLDEQYF
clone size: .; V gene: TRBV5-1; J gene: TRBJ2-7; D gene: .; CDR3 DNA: TGCGCCAGCAGCTTGATATCGCAGCTCGCTAGTGAGCAGTACTTC; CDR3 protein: CASSLISQLASEQYF
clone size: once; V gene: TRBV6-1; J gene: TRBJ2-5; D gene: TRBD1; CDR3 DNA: TGTGCCAGCAGTGTCGAAAGGACAGGCCTAGGGGAGACCCAGTACTTC; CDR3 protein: CASSVERTGLGETQYF
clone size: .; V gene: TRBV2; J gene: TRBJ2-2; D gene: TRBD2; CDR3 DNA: TGTGCCAGCCAAGCGGGAGGGCCCGGGGAGCTGTTTTTT; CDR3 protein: CASQAGGPGELFF
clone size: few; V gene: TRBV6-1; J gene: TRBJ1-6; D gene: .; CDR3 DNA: TGTGCCAGCAGTGAAGGTCGGAGGGCCCTCCACTTT; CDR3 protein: CASSEGRRALHF
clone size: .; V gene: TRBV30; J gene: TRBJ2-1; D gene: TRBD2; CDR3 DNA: TGTGCCTTCCAGACTAGCGGGGGGGCCGGGTATGAGCAGTTCTTC; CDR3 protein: CAFQTSGGAGYEQFF
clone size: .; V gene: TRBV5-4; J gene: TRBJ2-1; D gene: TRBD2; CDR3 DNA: TGTGCCAGCAGCCCCCAACCCCTAGCGGGAGGGCCCTGGGAGCAGTTCTTC; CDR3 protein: CASSPQPLAGGPWEQFF
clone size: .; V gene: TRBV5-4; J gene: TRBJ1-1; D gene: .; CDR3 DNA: TGTGCCAGCAGCCGAATAGATGGCACTGAAGCTTTCTTT; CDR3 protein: CASSRIDGTEAFF
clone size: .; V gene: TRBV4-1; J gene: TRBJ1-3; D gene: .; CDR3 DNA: TGCGCCAGCAGCCAAGAGTCGCGGGGGGCTGGAAACACCATATATTTT; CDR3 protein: CASSQESRGAGNTIYF
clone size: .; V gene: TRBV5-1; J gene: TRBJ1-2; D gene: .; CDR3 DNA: TGCGCCAGCAGCTCCTCGCAGGCGGGGGTGAATGGCTACACCTTC; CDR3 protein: CASSSSQAGVNGYTF
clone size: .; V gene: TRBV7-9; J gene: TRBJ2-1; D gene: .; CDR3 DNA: TGTGCCAGCATTTCCCCTCGGGAGTCCTACAATGAGCAGTTCTTC; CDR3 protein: CASISPRESYNEQFF
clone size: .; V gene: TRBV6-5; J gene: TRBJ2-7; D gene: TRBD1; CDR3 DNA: TGTGCCAGCAGTTACTCACAGGGGCCTTCCTACGAGCAGTACTTC; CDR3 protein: CASSYSQGPSYEQYF
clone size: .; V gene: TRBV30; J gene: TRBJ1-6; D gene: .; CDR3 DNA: TGTGCCTGGATGGGCCAGTTACTTTCACCCCTCCACTTT; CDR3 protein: CAWMGQLLSPLHF
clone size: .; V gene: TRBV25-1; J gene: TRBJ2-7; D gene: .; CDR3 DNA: TGTGCCAGCAGTGAATACAACAGGAAGAATACCTACGAGCAGTACTTC; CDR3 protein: CASSEYNRKNTYEQYF
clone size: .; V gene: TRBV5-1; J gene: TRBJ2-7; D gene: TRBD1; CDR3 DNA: TGCGCCAGCAACCCGGGACAGGCCTCCTACGAGCAGTACTTC; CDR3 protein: CASNPGQASYEQYF
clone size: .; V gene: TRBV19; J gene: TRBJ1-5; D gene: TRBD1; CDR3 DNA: TGTGCCAGTAGTGCCCAGACAGGGGGTAATCAGCCCCAGCATTTT; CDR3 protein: CASSAQTGGNQPQHF
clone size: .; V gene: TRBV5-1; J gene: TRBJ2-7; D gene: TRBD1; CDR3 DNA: TGCGCCAGCAGCTTTTGGGACAGATCCTACGAGCAGTACTTC; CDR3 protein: CASSFWDRSYEQYF
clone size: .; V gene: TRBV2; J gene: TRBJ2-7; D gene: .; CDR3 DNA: TGTGCCAGCAGTGAAGCAGTGGGGGGCGAGCAGTACTTC; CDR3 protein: CASSEAVGGEQYF
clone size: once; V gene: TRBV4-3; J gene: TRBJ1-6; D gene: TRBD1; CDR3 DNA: TGCGCCAGCAGCCGGGACAGGGGGAATTCACCCCTCCACTTT; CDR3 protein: CASSRDRGNSPLHF
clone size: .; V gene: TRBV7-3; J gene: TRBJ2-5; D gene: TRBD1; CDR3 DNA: TGTGCCAGCAGCTCAGGGGGCCAAGAGACCCAGTACTTC; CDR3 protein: CASSSGGQETQYF
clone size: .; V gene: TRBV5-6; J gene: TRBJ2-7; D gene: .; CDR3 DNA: TGTGCCAGCAGCTTATTCGACGAGCAGTACTTC; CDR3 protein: CASSLFDEQYF
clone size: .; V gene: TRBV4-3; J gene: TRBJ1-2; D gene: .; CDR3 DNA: TGCGCCAGCAGCCAAGTCGGGTCATCTAACTATGGCTACACCTTC; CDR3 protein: CASSQVGSSNYGYTF
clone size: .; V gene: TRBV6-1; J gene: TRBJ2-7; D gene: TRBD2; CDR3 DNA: TGTGCCAGCAGTGAAGCTCGGGGGGGCGGCTACGAGCAGTACTTC; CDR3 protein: CASSEARGGGYEQYF
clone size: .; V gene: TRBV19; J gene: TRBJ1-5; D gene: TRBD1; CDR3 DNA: TGTGCCAGTACTCGCATCGGACAGGGTCCAACTCAGCCCCAGCATTTT; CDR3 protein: CASTRIGQGPTQPQHF
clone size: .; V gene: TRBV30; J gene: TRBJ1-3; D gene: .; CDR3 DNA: TGTGCCTGGAGTACAGGGCTCGGAAACACCATATATTTT; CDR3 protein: CAWSTGLGNTIYF
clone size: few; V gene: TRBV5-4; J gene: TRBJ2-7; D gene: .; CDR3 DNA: TGTGCCAGCAGCACAGGACAGCTCTACGAGCAGTACTTC; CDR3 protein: CASSTGQLYEQYF
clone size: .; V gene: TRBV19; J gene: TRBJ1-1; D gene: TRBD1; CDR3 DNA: TGTGCCAGTCAGCTAAGGTACCGGGACAGGGGTTTTGGCACTGAAGCTTTCTTT; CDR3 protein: CASQLRYRDRGFGTEAFF
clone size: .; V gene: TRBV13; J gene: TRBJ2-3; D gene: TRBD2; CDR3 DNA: TGTGCCAGCAGCGTCCGGACTAGCGGAGTCACAGATACGCAGTATTTT; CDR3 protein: CASSVRTSGVTDTQYF
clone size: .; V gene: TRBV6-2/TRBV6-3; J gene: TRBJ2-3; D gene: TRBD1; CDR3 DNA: TGTGCCAGCAGTTACGGCACAGGGGGCCTCCGGAGCGAGCAGTATTTT; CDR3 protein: CASSYGTGGLRSEQYF
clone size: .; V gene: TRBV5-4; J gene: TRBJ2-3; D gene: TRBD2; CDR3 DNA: TGTGCCAGCGGGGAGGGGCGGGAGAAGACAGATACGCAGTATTTT; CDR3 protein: CASGEGREKTDTQYF
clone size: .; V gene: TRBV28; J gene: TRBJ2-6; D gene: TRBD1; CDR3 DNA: TGTGCCAGCAGTAATCGGATGGGGACAGGATCAGGGGCCAACGTCCTGACTTTC; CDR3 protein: CASSNRMGTGSGANVLTF
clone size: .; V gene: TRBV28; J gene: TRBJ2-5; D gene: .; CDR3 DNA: TGTGCCAGCAGTCGATTCCGGGACTCCGGAGAGACCCAGTACTTC; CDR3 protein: CASSRFRDSGETQYF
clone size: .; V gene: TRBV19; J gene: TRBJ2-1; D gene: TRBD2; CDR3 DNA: TGTGCCAGTAGTATGCCCGTTGGTAGCGGGAGGGCCAGTGAGCAGTTCTTC; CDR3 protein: CASSMPVGSGRASEQFF
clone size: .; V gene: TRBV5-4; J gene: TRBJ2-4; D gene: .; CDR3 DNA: TGTGCCAGCAGCTTGACAGGCCGCAAGATAGCCAAAAACATTCAGTACTTC; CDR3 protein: CASSLTGRKIAKNIQYF
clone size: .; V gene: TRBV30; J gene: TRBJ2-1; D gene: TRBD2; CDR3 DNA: TGTGCCTGGGAACTAGCGGGGGCTCATGAGCAGTTCTTC; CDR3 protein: CAWELAGAHEQFF
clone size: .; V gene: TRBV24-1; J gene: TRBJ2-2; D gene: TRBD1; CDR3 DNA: TGTGCCACCAGTGATGCAGATGGTTCAGGGGGCCCCGGGGAGCTGTTTTTT; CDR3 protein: CATSDADGSGGPGELFF
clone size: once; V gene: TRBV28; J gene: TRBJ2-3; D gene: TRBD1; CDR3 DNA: TGTGCCAGCAGTCCCCGGACAGGGGGAGCAGATACGCAGTATTTT; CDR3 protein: CASSPRTGGADTQYF
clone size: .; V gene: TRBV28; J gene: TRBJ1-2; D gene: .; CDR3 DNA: TGTGCCAGCGCGCCAGGAGGGTTCTATGGCTACACCTTC; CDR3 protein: CASAPGGFYGYTF
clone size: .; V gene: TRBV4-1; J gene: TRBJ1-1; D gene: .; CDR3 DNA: TGCGCCAGCAGCCAAGAAAGGAGGGCACCCCAGAACACTGAAGCTTTCTTT; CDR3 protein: CASSQERRAPQNTEAFF
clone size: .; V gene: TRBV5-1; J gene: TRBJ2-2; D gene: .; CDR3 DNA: TGCGCCAGCAGCTTATCTCAGTCAACCGGGGAGCTGTTTTTT; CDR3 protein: CASSLSQSTGELFF
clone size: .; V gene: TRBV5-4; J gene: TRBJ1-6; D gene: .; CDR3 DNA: TGTGCCAGCACCCCAGGGAAAATGGTTGACTCACCCCTCCACTTT; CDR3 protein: CASTPGKMVDSPLHF
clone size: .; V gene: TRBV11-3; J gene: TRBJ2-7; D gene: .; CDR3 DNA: TGTGCCAGCAGCTTAGATCCACTCCTAGCCCTGTTCTCCCTCTACGAGCAGTACTTC; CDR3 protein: CASSLDPLLALFSLYEQYF